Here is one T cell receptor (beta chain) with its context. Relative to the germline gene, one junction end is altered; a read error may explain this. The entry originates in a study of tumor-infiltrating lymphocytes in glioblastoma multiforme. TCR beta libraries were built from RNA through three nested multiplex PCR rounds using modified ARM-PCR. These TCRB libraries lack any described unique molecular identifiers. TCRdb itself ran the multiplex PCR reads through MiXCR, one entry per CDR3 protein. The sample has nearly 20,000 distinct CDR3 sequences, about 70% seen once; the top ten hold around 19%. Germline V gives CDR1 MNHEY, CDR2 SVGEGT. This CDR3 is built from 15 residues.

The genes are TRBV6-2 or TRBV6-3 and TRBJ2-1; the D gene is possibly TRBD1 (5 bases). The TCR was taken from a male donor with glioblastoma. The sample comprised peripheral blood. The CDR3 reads CASSYSFYKGDEQFF. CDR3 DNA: TGTGCCAGCAGTTACTCGTTTTATAAAGGGGATGAGCAGTTCTTT.